This T cell receptor beta chain derives from a study of metastatic and nonmetastatic thyroid tumors. The sample holds many counts of this clone. TCRdb reassembled clones from the PCR reads with MiXCR. Of approximately 24,000 clones in the sample, 15% were seen once. No patient had received any treatment before thyroid surgery. The CDR3 covers 15 residues. Trimming stripped 1 base from V and 1 base from J, with 6 bases between. The germline V gene has CDR1 SGHNT and CDR2 YYREEE (reference sequence). The TCR comes from a female donor with papillary thyroid cancer or a benign thyroid nodule (not recorded which). Some clones in this sample may be carry-over from other donors' samples. The sample was blood. The V call is TRBV5-4, the J call TRBJ1-6; the D is unclear. CDR3 nucleotides: TGTGCCAGCAGCTTGTGGGGTTCCTATAATTCACCCCTCCACTTT. This gives the protein CASSLWGSYNSPLHF. The entire variable domain, with the rest obtained from reference TRBV5-4 and TRBJ1-6, is as follows: ETGVTQSPTHLIKTRGQQVTLRCSSQSGHNTVSWYQQALGQGPQFIFQYYREEENGRGNFPPRFSGLQFPNYSSELNVNALELDDSALYLCASSLWGSYNSPLHFGNGTRLTVT.